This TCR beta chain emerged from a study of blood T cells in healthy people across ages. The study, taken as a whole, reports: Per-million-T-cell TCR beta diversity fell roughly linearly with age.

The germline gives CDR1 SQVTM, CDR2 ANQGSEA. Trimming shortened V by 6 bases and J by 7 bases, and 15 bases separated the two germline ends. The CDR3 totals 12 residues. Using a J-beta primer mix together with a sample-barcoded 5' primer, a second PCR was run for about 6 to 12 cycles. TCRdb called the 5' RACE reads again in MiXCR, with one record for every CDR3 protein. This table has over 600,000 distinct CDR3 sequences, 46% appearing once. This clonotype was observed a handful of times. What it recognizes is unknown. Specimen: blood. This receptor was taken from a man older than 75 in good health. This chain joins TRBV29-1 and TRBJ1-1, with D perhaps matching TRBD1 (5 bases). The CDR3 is CSVVPQRGEAFF. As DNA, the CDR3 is TGCAGCGTAGTTCCGCAGAGGGGTGAAGCTTTCTTT.